This T cell receptor (beta chain) was captured by sequencing in a study of metastatic and nonmetastatic thyroid tumors. Study-level information: A comparison of repertoires was made across blood and tumor or nodule tissue from malignant and benign thyroid patients.

Study conclusions and caveats: TCR beta diversity was reportedly significantly higher in malignant thyroid tumors than benign nodules, in blood and tumor.

CDR1 and CDR2 from the germline V gene are MNHEY and SMNVEV (reference sequence). This CDR3 is 13 amino acids long. Trimming cost V 2 bases and J 2 bases, with 6 bases left between them. No treatment had been given to any patient before thyroid surgery. Concerning this clone itself: Its antigen is as yet unknown.

Per the original data handling: To classify distant metastasis in papillary thyroid cancer, a model was built from CDR3 differences across clinicopathological groups. MiXCR reprocessed the PCR reads for TCRdb. TCRdb's processing, not the authors', yielded these V and J calls. The sample yields fewer than 40,000 clones, roughly 15% seen once. The J gene is TRBJ1-2, the V gene TRBV27; D is uncertain. Sequencing was performed on blood. This receptor was taken from a male donor with papillary thyroid cancer or a benign thyroid nodule (not recorded which). Some clones in this sample may be carry-over from other donors' samples. CDR3 sequence reads: CASSLGENYGYTF. In DNA, the CDR3 is TGTGCCAGCAGTTTAGGGGAAAACTATGGCTACACCTTC.